The T cell receptor (beta chain) described here comes from a study of human T cells and chemical hapten exposure. Study summary: Sensitizing treatment utilized 2% DPC over a roughly 2 cm by roughly 2 cm portion of upper inner arm skin. There were weekly diphenylcyclopropenone doses to the scalp for patients throughout the roughly 24-week study.

TCRdb itself ran the RACE reads through MiXCR, one entry per CDR3 protein. This sample has approximately 370,000 distinct CDR3 sequences; about 5% occur once, and the top ten carry over 6.5%. With V trimmed by 9 bases and J by 0 bases, 7 bases remained unmatched. The CDR3 runs 14 residues. Germline CDR1 KGHDR, CDR2 SFDVKD. Time point meaning: pre-sensitization, week 0. Indicated treatment: therapeutic diphenylcyclopropenone sensitization with weekly scalp DPC. The donor pool consisted of alopecia patients aged 18 to 70 years, considered suitable for DPC. The total RNA was obtained from whole blood that was not fractionated.

The material was whole blood, obtained in connection with sensitization to the hapten diphenylcyclopropenone (DPC). This clonotype was sampled from a woman in her late teens or twenties with alopecia areata. Some clones in this sample may be carry-over from other donors' samples. This sequence joins TRBV24-1 and TRBJ2-7; 7 bases fit TRBD1. CDR3 sequence (DNA): TGTGCCACCTCAGAGGCAGGGGGCTCCTACGAGCAGTACTTC. Translation: CATSEAGGSYEQYF.